These T cell receptor beta chains were read from a single sample in a study of graft-versus-host responses after intestinal transplantation. These TCRs' antigens remain unknown. TCRdb's table, derived via immunoSEQ multiplex PCR, lists solely in-frame clones and lacks some. This table holds 70,000 to 95,000 clones, 90% to 95% found once. The sample in question was unstimulated CD8+ T cells sorted from spleen or lymph node cells, obtained before transplant. Receptors were obtained from a human donor who was the organ donor for an intestinal transplant. CDR3s include the opening cysteine and the closing phenylalanine or tryptophan. The D gene is left open where the match is weak. Expanded clones get a size class; other rows say once, few or many, or leave the size out.

J gene	D gene	CDR3 length	clone size	V gene	CDR3 protein	CDR3 DNA
TRBJ2-5	-	13	-	TRBV7-8	CASSLPPGETQYF	TGTGCCAGCAGCTTGCCCCCAGGAGAGACCCAGTACTTC
TRBJ2-3	TRBD1	15	-	TRBV6-5	CASSYPTGGTDTQYF	TGTGCCAGCAGTTACCCGACAGGGGGCACAGATACGCAGTATTTT
TRBJ2-1	-	13	once	TRBV4-2	CASSQYLPSEKFF	TGTGCCAGCAGCCAATATCTCCCTTCGGAGAAGTTCTTC
TRBJ2-7	TRBD2	20	-	TRBV28	CASSFSDLRREGRGSYEQYF	TGTGCCAGCAGTTTTTCTGATTTACGGCGGGAGGGCCGGGGTTCCTACGAGCAGTACTTC
TRBJ2-7	TRBD2	16	-	TRBV25-1	CATAVPFRGVSDEQYF	TGTGCCACCGCAGTCCCATTTCGGGGGGTATCCGACGAGCAGTACTTC
TRBJ1-1	TRBD1	15	-	TRBV19	CASSTRDSANTEAFF	TGTGCCAGTAGTACGAGGGACAGCGCGAACACTGAAGCTTTCTTT
TRBJ2-1	TRBD2	15	-	TRBV19	CASSILAGGDNEQFF	TGTGCCAGTAGTATTTTAGCGGGAGGCGACAATGAGCAGTTCTTC
TRBJ1-5	-	15	once	TRBV10-3	CAISDVGGGDQPQHF	TGTGCCATCAGTGACGTAGGGGGGGGAGATCAGCCCCAGCATTTT
TRBJ2-7	TRBD2	15	-	TRBV18	CASSPVGRATYEQYF	TGTGCCAGCTCACCCGTAGGGAGGGCAACCTACGAGCAGTACTTC
TRBJ2-1	-	14	-	TRBV6-6	CASSYTAVGHEQFF	TGTGCCAGCAGTTATACGGCGGTCGGCCATGAGCAGTTCTTC
TRBJ1-6	TRBD1	15	-	TRBV5-5	CASSFTGGEDSPLHF	TGTGCCAGCAGCTTCACAGGGGGCGAGGATTCACCCCTCCACTTT
TRBJ1-1	TRBD1	16	-	TRBV7-3	CASSPQPRGRNTEAFF	TGTGCCAGCAGCCCCCAACCCAGGGGGCGGAACACTGAAGCTTTCTTT
TRBJ1-1	-	16	once	TRBV9	CASSVVTRGPNTEAFF	TGTGCCAGCAGCGTAGTGACCAGGGGCCCGAACACTGAAGCTTTCTTT
TRBJ1-1	-	15	-	TRBV6-5	CASSRDGGGFTEAFF	TGTGCCAGCAGTCGTGATGGGGGAGGGTTTACTGAAGCTTTCTTT
TRBJ2-7	-	16	-	TRBV9	CASSARLSSPVYEQYF	TGTGCCAGCAGTGCCCGCCTATCCTCTCCGGTCTACGAGCAGTACTTC
TRBJ2-6	-	14	-	TRBV5-5	CAGAEIYGANVLTF	TGTGCTGGAGCTGAGATCTACGGGGCCAACGTCCTGACTTTC
TRBJ2-7	TRBD2	16	-	TRBV7-9	CASSPRGADSSYEQYF	TGTGCCAGCAGCCCGCGGGGGGCCGATAGCTCCTACGAGCAGTACTTC
TRBJ2-3	-	15	-	TRBV7-2	CASSSSSGLTDTQYF	TGTGCCAGCAGCTCCTCTAGTGGACTCACAGATACGCAGTATTTT
TRBJ2-5	TRBD2	16	-	TRBV27	CASSGGTSGSDETQYF	TGTGCCAGCAGTGGCGGGACTAGCGGGAGCGATGAGACCCAGTACTTC
TRBJ2-1	TRBD2	17	-	TRBV13	CASSLVREGGSYNEQFF	TGTGCCAGCAGCTTAGTCCGGGAGGGCGGCTCCTACAATGAGCAGTTCTTC
TRBJ2-1	TRBD2	18	-	TRBV4-1	CASSQERRAGGPRGEQFF	TGCGCCAGCAGCCAAGAACGCCGAGCGGGAGGGCCGCGTGGTGAGCAGTTCTTC
TRBJ2-1	TRBD2	13	-	TRBV7-2	CASSSGGYNEQFF	TGTGCCAGCTCTAGCGGGGGCTACAATGAGCAGTTCTTC
TRBJ1-1	-	16	once	TRBV9	CASSLLGGGESGEAFF	TGTGCCAGCAGCCTGCTTGGGGGGGGCGAGTCGGGTGAAGCTTTCTTT
TRBJ1-2	TRBD1	13	-	TRBV2	CARRDRVDYGYTF	TGTGCCAGAAGAGACAGGGTGGACTATGGCTACACCTTC